These 10 T cell receptor beta chains came from one sample sequenced in a study of T cells after yellow fever vaccination. From the 5' RACE reads, TCRdb called clonotypes with MiXCR, one entry per CDR3 protein. This sample yields roughly 50,000 distinct CDR3 sequences, of which 7.4% are seen a single time; around 28% belongs to the top ten. The source was CD8+ T cells sorted from PBMCs, collected roughly 15 days after the first yellow fever vaccination. Source of these receptors: a man aged 18 to 29 who received the YFV17D yellow fever vaccine.

This clonotype was seen repeatedly, ten times or more. This chain uses TRBV3-1 with TRBJ2-2, with 8 bases that match TRBD2. After removal of 5 bases from V and 3 bases from J, the junction contained 17 bases not matched to a gene. The CDR3 is 19 residues long. Germline loops: CDR1 LGHDT, CDR2 YNNKEL (reference sequence). Here the CDR3 reads CASSTSQRGNRLDTGELFF. CDR3 coding DNA: TGTGCCAGCAGCACCAGCCAGCGGGGGAATCGATTAGACACCGGGGAGCTGTTTTTT.

This clonotype was observed many times. V and J are TRBV12-3 or TRBV12-4 and TRBJ2-5; D gene ambiguous. This CDR3 region has 12 residues. The V gene lost 1 base and the J gene lost 4 bases, with 4 bases spanning the gap. The CDR3 bases are TGTGCCAGCAGTTTAGACGGAGAGACCCAGTACTTC. It specifies CASSLDGETQYF.

The rearrangement links TRBV30 to TRBJ1-5; 11 bases fit TRBD1. Germline V gives CDR1 GTSNPN, CDR2 SVGIG (reference sequence). The CDR3 totals 17 residues. After removal of 3 bases from V and 0 bases from J, the junction contained 7 bases not matched to a gene. CDR3 coding DNA: TGTGCCTGGAGCCGCGGGACAGGGGGATATAGCAATCAGCCCCAGCATTTT. Amino acid sequence: CAWSRGTGGYSNQPQHF.

This clonotype was observed many times. The chain joins TRBV6-5 to TRBJ2-5, with D maybe TRBD2 (5 bases). Per germline, CDR1 MNHEY and CDR2 SVGAGI. Trimming shortened V by 4 bases and J by 1 base, and 13 bases separated the two germline ends. The CDR3 covers 15 residues. CDR3 nucleotides: TGTGCCAGCAGTTCCTCGGGCGGGTCCCAAGAGACCCAGTACTTC. It yields the protein CASSSSGGSQETQYF.

This clonotype was seen ten or more times. The chain recombines TRBV29-1 with TRBJ2-7; D tentatively fits TRBD1 or TRBD2 (6 bases each). This CDR3 has 11 residues. Germline loops: CDR1 SQVTM, CDR2 ANQGSEA. Between the trimmed V and J ends, which lost 6 bases and 6 bases, there was a span of 12 bases. CDR3 sequence (DNA): TGCAGCGTGGAGGGGGATTCCGAGCAGTACTTC. Its translation is CSVEGDSEQYF.

A few counts support this clonotype. This CDR3 is CSVQPAGELSGANVLTF. In DNA, the CDR3 is TGCAGCGTTCAACCCGCAGGGGAACTCTCTGGGGCCAACGTCCTGACTTTC. J is TRBJ2-6 and V is TRBV29-1, with a tentative D call TRBD1 (6 bases). This CDR3 comprises 17 residues. Germline assignment: CDR1 SQVTM and CDR2 ANQGSEA. The germline V and J ends were trimmed by 5 bases and 0 bases, with 17 bases remaining between them. Full variable domain (outside the CDR3, taken from reference TRBV29-1 and TRBJ2-6): SAVISQKPSRDICQRGTSLTIQCQVDSQVTMMFWYRQQPGQSLTLIATANQGSEATYESGFVIDKFPISRPNLTFSTLTVSNMSPEDSSIYLCSVQPAGELSGANVLTFGAGSRLTVL.

In its sample, this clonotype was seen many times. The chain links TRBV4-1 to TRBJ2-1; D ambiguous. The CDR3 is made up of 12 amino acids. Looked up from germline, CDR1 is MGHRA and CDR2 is YSYEKL. The germline V and J ends were trimmed by 5 bases and 9 bases, with 11 bases remaining between them. This CDR3 is CASSARESEQFF. The CDR3 DNA reads TGCGCCAGCAGCGCCCGAGAGAGTGAGCAGTTCTTC.

The sample holds many counts of this clonotype. The chain recombines TRBV9 with TRBJ1-3; D is unclear. Germline CDR1 reads SGDLS; CDR2 reads YYNGEE. The V and J ends lost 6 bases and 1 base respectively, with 14 bases between them. This CDR3 has 15 residues. The CDR3 here is CASTPFVGSGNTIYF. The CDR3 DNA sequence: TGTGCCAGCACCCCATTCGTGGGTTCTGGAAACACCATATATTTT.

This clonotype has at least ten counts. The rearrangement links TRBV5-1 to TRBJ1-1, with TRBD1 matching 10 bases. Germline-derived CDR1 and CDR2 are SGHRS and YFSETQ. V lost 4 bases to trimming and J lost 1 base; unmatched junction nucleotides: 7. This CDR3 comprises 16 residues. This chain's CDR3 is CASSPGRQGANTEAFF. CDR3 sequence (DNA): TGCGCCAGCAGCCCGGGGAGACAGGGGGCGAACACTGAAGCTTTCTTT.

This clonotype was seen repeatedly, ten times or more. The V gene is TRBV12-3 or TRBV12-4, the J gene TRBJ2-2; 8 nucleotides line up with TRBD1. Trimming cost V 3 bases and J 5 bases; bases outside gene matches: 8. This CDR3 spans 16 amino acids. CDR3 sequence reads: CASSFEDRDRTGELFF. Written as DNA, the CDR3 is TGTGCCAGCAGTTTTGAGGACAGGGATAGGACCGGGGAGCTGTTTTTT.